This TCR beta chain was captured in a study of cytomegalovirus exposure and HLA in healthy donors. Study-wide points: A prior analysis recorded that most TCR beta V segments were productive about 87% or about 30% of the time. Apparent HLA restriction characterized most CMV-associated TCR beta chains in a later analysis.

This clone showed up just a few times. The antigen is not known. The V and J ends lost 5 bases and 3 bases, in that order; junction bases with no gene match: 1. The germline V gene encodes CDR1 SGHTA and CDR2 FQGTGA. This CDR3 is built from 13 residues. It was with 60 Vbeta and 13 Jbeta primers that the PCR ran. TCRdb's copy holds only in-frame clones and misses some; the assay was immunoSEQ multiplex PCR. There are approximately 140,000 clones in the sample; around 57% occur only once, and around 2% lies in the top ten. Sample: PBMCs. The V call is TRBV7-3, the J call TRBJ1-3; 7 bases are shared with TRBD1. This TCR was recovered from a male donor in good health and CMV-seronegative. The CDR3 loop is CASSQGDGNTIYF. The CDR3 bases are TGTGCCAGCAGCCAGGGGGATGGAAACACCATATATTTT.